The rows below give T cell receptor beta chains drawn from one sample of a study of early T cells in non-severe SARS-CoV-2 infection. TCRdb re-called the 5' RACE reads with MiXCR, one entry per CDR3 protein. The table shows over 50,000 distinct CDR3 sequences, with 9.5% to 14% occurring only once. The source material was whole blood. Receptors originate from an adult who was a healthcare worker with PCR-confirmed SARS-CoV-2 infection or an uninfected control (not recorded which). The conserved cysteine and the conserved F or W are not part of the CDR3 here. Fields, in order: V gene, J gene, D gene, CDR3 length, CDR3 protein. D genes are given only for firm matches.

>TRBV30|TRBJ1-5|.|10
AWRQGNQPQH
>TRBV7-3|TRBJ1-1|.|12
ASSPGRGNTEAF
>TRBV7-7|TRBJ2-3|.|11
ASSLQRTDTQY
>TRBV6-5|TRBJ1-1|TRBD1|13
ASSGYGTANTEAF
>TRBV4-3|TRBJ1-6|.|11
ASSQDLNSPLH
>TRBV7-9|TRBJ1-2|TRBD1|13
ASSTYRGDDYGYT
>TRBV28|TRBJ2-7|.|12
ASRGGPALYEQY
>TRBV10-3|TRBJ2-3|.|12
AIRAADDTDTRY
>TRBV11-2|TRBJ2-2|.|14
ASSLVGTGNSGELF
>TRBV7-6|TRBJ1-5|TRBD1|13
ASSLGQGPNQPQH
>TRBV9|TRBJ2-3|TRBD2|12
ASSLSGATDTQY
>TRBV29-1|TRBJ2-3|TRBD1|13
SVAGTGANTDTQY
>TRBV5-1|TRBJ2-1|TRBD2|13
ASSLPGLATNEQF
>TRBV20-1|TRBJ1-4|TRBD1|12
SARTGGAGEKLF
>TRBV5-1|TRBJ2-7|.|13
ASSRDTTGNYEQY
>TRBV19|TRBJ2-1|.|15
ASSILTGGAINNEQF